This T cell receptor beta chain was captured by sequencing in a study of blood T cells in healthy people across ages. Study summary: About one barcoded beta molecule per two T cells was captured by template switching.

For the second PCR, which ran for about 6 to 11 cycles, a sample-barcoded 5' primer and a J-beta primer mix were used. TCRdb reprocessed the 5' RACE reads via MiXCR and lists one record per CDR3 protein. The sample includes roughly 1,700,000 distinct CDR3 sequences, approximately 28% of them seen just once. This CDR3 has 16 amino acids. V dropped 10 bases and J dropped 2 bases, with 21 bases sitting between them. CDR1 SEHNR and CDR2 FQNEAQ come from the germline V gene (reference sequence). The V and J genes are TRBV7-9 and TRBJ1-3; D is perhaps TRBD1 (5 bases). The sequence was collected from a woman in her 30s in good health. The sequenced sample was blood. The CDR3, as DNA: TGTGCCAACCCCAGGCCCGGGGCCGACGCTGGAAACACCATATATTTT. Amino acid sequence: CANPRPGADAGNTIYF.